A selection of T cell receptor beta chains follows, all from one sample in a study of patients and donors after allogeneic stem cell transplantation. A single record per CDR3 protein comes from TCRdb applying MiXCR to the RT-PCR reads. Here the sample spans approximately 410,000 distinct CDR3 sequences, 16% being singletons. Sequencing was done on a sample of blood, either unsorted or a sorted T cell fraction (not recorded which). These receptors were taken from a human donor who was either an allogeneic HSCT recipient or a stem cell or donor lymphocyte infusion donor (not recorded which). It is not recorded whose cells these are; they may come from a transplant donor. The CDR3 runs from the conserved cysteine through the conserved F or W. D genes are given only for firm matches. Clone sizes are given selectively: once, few, many, or a class where the clone is expanded.

TRBV7-9	few	15	.	TRBJ1-2	TGTGCCACCACCAGGTGGCAGGGCCCTAAGGATGGCTACACCTTC	CATTRWQGPKDGYTF
TRBV30	few	14	TRBD1	TRBJ2-7	TGTGCCTGGAGTACACGACAGGGGGGCTACGAGCAGTACTTC	CAWSTRQGGYEQYF
TRBV4-3	few	15	TRBD1	TRBJ1-2	TGCGCCAGCAGCCAAATGGGGACAGGGGACTATGGCTACACCTTC	CASSQMGTGDYGYTF
TRBV6-5	few	12	.	TRBJ2-3	TGTGCCAGCAGTTCGGTGGGGGATACGCAGTATTTT	CASSSVGDTQYF
TRBV7-2	few	11	.	TRBJ1-6	TGTGCCAGCAGCTTAGGGACACCCCTCCACTTT	CASSLGTPLHF
TRBV12-3/TRBV12-4	.	13	.	TRBJ2-5	TGTGCCAGCACCTTCCGAGGGGAAGAGACCCAGTACTTC	CASTFRGEETQYF
TRBV12-3/TRBV12-4	few	15	TRBD2	TRBJ2-7	TGTGCCAGCACTTGGAGCGGGGGATTCTCCTACGAGCAGTACTTC	CASTWSGGFSYEQYF
TRBV7-8	few	13	TRBD1	TRBJ1-1	TGTGCCAGCAGCTCGGACAGGGGGACTGAAGCTTTCTTT	CASSSDRGTEAFF
TRBV5-4	few	14	.	TRBJ2-7	TGTGCCTCTAGTCCCACGGCCGATTCCTACGAGCAGTACTTC	CASSPTADSYEQYF
TRBV20-1	.	16	TRBD1	TRBJ1-6	TGCAGTGCTCCTGACAGGGGGAGCTCCTATAATTCACCCCTCCACTTT	CSAPDRGSSYNSPLHF
TRBV12-3/TRBV12-4	many	14	.	TRBJ2-2	TGTGCCAGCAGTCTGCTAGAGGGGACCGGGGAGCTGTTTTTT	CASSLLEGTGELFF
TRBV12-3/TRBV12-4	few	14	.	TRBJ2-3	TGTGCCAGCAGTTTTACGGACAGCACAGATACGCAGTATTTT	CASSFTDSTDTQYF
TRBV28	once	15	.	TRBJ1-2	TGTGCCAGCAGTTCTCCCAACCCAAACAGCTATGGCTACACCTTC	CASSSPNPNSYGYTF
TRBV6-2/TRBV6-3	few	14	.	TRBJ1-5	TGTGCCAGCAGCCGCGGCCTTACGAATCAGCCCCAGCATTTT	CASSRGLTNQPQHF
TRBV6-2/TRBV6-3	few	14	.	TRBJ2-7	TGTGCCAGCAGTCTTGATAGCGGAACCTACGAGCAGTACTTC	CASSLDSGTYEQYF
TRBV7-8	few	18	.	TRBJ2-6	TGTGCCAGCAGCGCCAACCCGGGATTGACTGCTCTGGCCAACGTCCTGACTTTC	CASSANPGLTALANVLTF
TRBV19	.	15	TRBD1	TRBJ2-5	TGTGCCAGTAGCACAAGGACAGGGGGTTTGGAGACCCAGTACTTC	CASSTRTGGLETQYF
TRBV13	few	14	TRBD2	TRBJ2-7	TGTGCCAGCAGCACCCGGACTAGCTCCCACGAGCAGTACTTC	CASSTRTSSHEQYF
TRBV29-1	few	13	TRBD1	TRBJ2-7	TGCAGCGTTGCTTGGGACAGGGTGTCCGAGCAGTACTTC	CSVAWDRVSEQYF
TRBV19	few	15	TRBD1	TRBJ2-1	TGTGCCAGTAGTAAGGGGACAGTTCCCTACAATGAGCAGTTCTTC	CASSKGTVPYNEQFF
TRBV24-1	.	16	.	TRBJ2-3	TGTGCCACCAGTGATACCCCTCTTGGGAGCACAGATACGCAGTATTTT	CATSDTPLGSTDTQYF
TRBV20-1	few	15	.	TRBJ1-1	TGCAGTGCTGAGGAACCACTGGGGGCAGGCACTGAAGCTTTCTTT	CSAEEPLGAGTEAFF
TRBV15	few	17	TRBD1	TRBJ1-5	TGTGCCACCAGCACCACACAGGGGAGGGCGGCAAATCAGCCCCAGCATTTT	CATSTTQGRAANQPQHF
TRBV3-1	few	16	TRBD2	TRBJ2-1	TGTGCCAGCAGCACCCGACTAGCGGGGCCGTACAATGAGCAGTTCTTC	CASSTRLAGPYNEQFF
TRBV25-1	.	13	.	TRBJ1-1	TGTGCCAGCAGGGGTTATATGAACACTGAAGCTTTCTTT	CASRGYMNTEAFF
TRBV4-1	few	15	.	TRBJ2-2	TGCGCCAGCAGCCATCCCGGGTCTAGCACCGGGGAGCTGTTTTTT	CASSHPGSSTGELFF
TRBV7-3	few	14	.	TRBJ2-1	TGTGCCAGCAGCTCCGCGGGCCGGAGGAATGAGCAGTTCTTC	CASSSAGRRNEQFF
TRBV20-1	few	15	TRBD1	TRBJ2-5	TGCAGTGCTAGACCTCACAGGGGATCCCAAGAGACCCAGTACTTC	CSARPHRGSQETQYF
TRBV20-1	.	14	.	TRBJ2-7	TGCAGTGCTAAGGAGAGGGGGAGGGCCTTCGAGCAGTACTTC	CSAKERGRAFEQYF
TRBV10-3	many	15	TRBD2	TRBJ2-1	TGTGCCATCAGTGATAGCGGGAGGGCCCGGGATGAGCAGTTCTTC	CAISDSGRARDEQFF
TRBV12-3/TRBV12-4	many	13	.	TRBJ2-7	TGTGCCAGCAGACCAGCCAGGGGCAACGAGCAGTACTTC	CASRPARGNEQYF
TRBV18	few	13	.	TRBJ2-5	TGTGCCAGCTCACCGAACAGGCAAGAGACCCAGTACTTC	CASSPNRQETQYF
TRBV7-9	few	15	.	TRBJ2-2	TGTGCCAGCAGCTCGCGTCTAATGAACACCGGGGAGCTGTTTTTT	CASSSRLMNTGELFF
TRBV19	few	14	.	TRBJ2-5	TGTGCCAGTAGTTTCAACGGGATCCGAGAGACCCAGTACTTC	CASSFNGIRETQYF
TRBV6-1	.	14	.	TRBJ2-1	TGTGCCAGCAGTGAACGGTATAGGTACAATGAGCAGTTCTTC	CASSERYRYNEQFF
TRBV6-5	many	12	.	TRBJ2-2	TGTGCCAGCAGCGAGGGCACCGGGGAGCTGTTTTTT	CASSEGTGELFF
TRBV29-1	few	13	TRBD1	TRBJ1-2	TGCAGCGTCGGGGGACAGGGGGTGGGAGGCTACACCTTC	CSVGGQGVGGYTF
TRBV6-1	few	13	.	TRBJ2-7	TGTGCCAGCAGTCCCCCGGGGTGGGGCGAGCAGTACTTC	CASSPPGWGEQYF
TRBV20-1	.	13	.	TRBJ2-3	TGCAGTGCTAGACAGGGGTTAACAGATACGCAGTATTTT	CSARQGLTDTQYF
TRBV12-3/TRBV12-4	many	15	.	TRBJ1-5	TGTGCCAGCAGTCCCGGACAGCATAGCAATCAGCCCCAGCATTTT	CASSPGQHSNQPQHF
TRBV5-1	few	18	TRBD1	TRBJ2-5	TGCGCCAGCAGAAAAGACAGGGGAAATAAAGATCTTCAAGAGACCCAGTACTTC	CASRKDRGNKDLQETQYF
TRBV20-1	.	13	.	TRBJ2-7	TGCAGTGCTAGTCGGCAGGGGATCTACGAGCAGTACTTC	CSASRQGIYEQYF
TRBV29-1	.	11	.	TRBJ2-7	TGCAGCGTTGGGGGGTACTACGAGCAGTACTTC	CSVGGYYEQYF
TRBV28	.	13	.	TRBJ1-1	TGTGCCAGCAGTAGAATGGGGGGCACTGAAGCTTTCTTT	CASSRMGGTEAFF
TRBV7-8	few	17	TRBD2	TRBJ2-7	TGTGCCAGCAGCCGGACTAGTAAGGACCATTTACCCTACGAGCAGTACTTC	CASSRTSKDHLPYEQYF
TRBV29-1	many	13	.	TRBJ2-3	TGCAGCGCCCAAGGGACCCGCACAGATACGCAGTATTTT	CSAQGTRTDTQYF
TRBV12-3/TRBV12-4	few	17	TRBD2	TRBJ2-2	TGTGCCAGCAGTCAGACTAGCGGGGGCGCCACCACCGGGGAGCTGTTTTTT	CASSQTSGGATTGELFF
TRBV28	few	11	TRBD2	TRBJ2-7	TGTGCCAGCACCCCGGGGGGCGAGCAGTACTTC	CASTPGGEQYF
TRBV7-9	few	15	.	TRBJ1-1	TGTGCCAGCAGCTTAGAACGTCATCCGAACACTGAAGCTTTCTTT	CASSLERHPNTEAFF
TRBV27	few	12	.	TRBJ2-1	TGTGCCAGCAGTCTCATTGGGGGGCAGCAGTTCTTC	CASSLIGGQQFF